The 21 T cell receptor beta chains presented below share a single source sample, sequenced in a study of regulatory T cells in long-lasting Graves disease. The sample's time point: newly diagnosed GD, antithyroid drugs for less than 3 months. The TCR library used RNA extracted from PBMCs. HTBI primers from iRepertoire and Arm-PCR of CDR3 regions yielded the TCR beta libraries. TCRdb analysed the multiplex PCR reads with MiXCR anew, one entry per CDR3 protein. This repertoire shows about 200,000 distinct CDR3 sequences, about 18% found once; its top ten account for approximately 20%. Sequences were derived from peripheral blood mononuclear cells (PBMCs), sampled at new diagnosis, from a patient treated with antithyroid drugs. These receptors originate from a female donor with Graves disease.

This sequence joins TRBV20-1 and TRBJ1-6; D not certain. V was pared by 6 bases and J by 9 bases, with 18 bases between. The CDR3 contains 14 residues. Germline V CDR1 and CDR2: DFQATT, SNEGSKA (reference sequence). This chain's CDR3 is CSATNRGGSSPLHF. CDR3 bases: TGCAGTGCAACGAACAGAGGCGGGAGTTCACCCCTCCACTTT.

The chain couples TRBV4-2 to TRBJ1-5; D is undetermined. The CDR3 runs to 15 residues. Trimming shortened V by 0 bases and J by 4 bases, and 10 bases separated the two germline ends. The germline gives CDR1 LGHNA, CDR2 YNFKEQ. The CDR3 DNA is TGTGCCAGCAGCCAAGATTGGCTTAATAATCAGCCCCAGCATTTT. It encodes CASSQDWLNNQPQHF.

This clonotype was recorded at least ten times. The chain joins TRBV29-1 to TRBJ2-3, with TRBD2 matching over 8 bases. The CDR3 has 16 amino acids. Per the germline V gene, CDR1 is SQVTM and CDR2 is ANQGSEA. J gave up 0 bases and V 4 bases, and 9 bases lay outside the gene matches. The CDR3 DNA reads TGCAGCGTTGGGGCTAGCGGGCTCCCTAGCACAGATACGCAGTATTTT. Protein sequence: CSVGASGLPSTDTQYF.

Many counts were recorded for this clonotype. The chain joins TRBV12-3 or TRBV12-4 to TRBJ2-2, with D perhaps given as TRBD1 or TRBD2 (5 bases each). V was pared by 5 bases and J by 2 bases, with 12 bases between. This CDR3 contains 15 residues. The DNA for the CDR3 is TGTGCCAGCAGTGGCCGGGGCGATAACACCGGGGAGCTGTTTTTT. The encoded protein is CASSGRGDNTGELFF.

The rearrangement links TRBV12-3 or TRBV12-4 to TRBJ1-1; D is unclear. This CDR3 region has 15 residues. V gave up 5 bases and J gave up 1 base, with 14 bases separating them. For the CDR3, the DNA is TGTGCCAGCAGTCCCACCCCGAATACGAACACTGAAGCTTTCTTT. It codes for CASSPTPNTNTEAFF.

Concerning this clonotype itself: A far larger clone is one nucleotide away, so this likely arose from a read error. The chain employs TRBV9 and TRBJ2-7; possible D gene TRBD1, 6 bases. The V end lost 5 bases, the J end lost 6 bases, and 15 bases lay between the germline ends. Germline assignment: CDR1 SGDLS and CDR2 YYNGEE. The CDR3 has 13 amino acids. The CDR3 protein is CASSVTGSGEQYF. CDR3 coding DNA: TGTGCCAGCAGTGTAACAGGGTCGGGCGAGCAGTACTTC.

This clonotype appeared many times. CDR3 sequence reads: CSATKLAGAFEQFF. The CDR3 DNA follows: TGCAGTGCCACAAAACTAGCGGGAGCTTTTGAGCAGTTCTTC. V gene TRBV20-1 combines with J gene TRBJ2-1; 11 positions match TRBD2. V trimming: 6 bases; J trimming: 9 bases; junction bases outside the gene matches: 10. The CDR3 contains 14 residues. CDR1 is DFQATT and CDR2 is SNEGSKA in the germline V gene (reference sequence).

The chain is built from TRBV7-9 and TRBJ2-4; maybe TRBD2 (5 bases). The CDR3 consists of 14 residues. Trimming removed 3 bases at V and 0 bases at J, with 6 bases between. In germline, CDR1 is SEHNR, CDR2 FQNEAQ (reference sequence). The CDR3 spells CASSFLAAKNIQYF. Here the CDR3 DNA reads TGTGCCAGCAGCTTTCTAGCAGCCAAAAACATTCAGTACTTC.

This clonotype came up many times. The chain couples TRBV10-3 to TRBJ2-4; 9 nucleotides align to TRBD1. J lost 8 bases, V lost 11 bases, and 16 bases had no gene match. CDR1 is ENHRY and CDR2 is SYGVKD in the germline V gene. CDR3 length: 15 residues. In nucleotides, the CDR3 is TGTGCCTCCGCCCCAGACAGGGGGAGGGTGGACATTCAGTACTTC. Its protein is CASAPDRGRVDIQYF.

There are many counts of this clonotype. The chain uses TRBV29-1 and TRBJ2-5; a possible D gene is TRBD1 (6 bases). In germline, CDR1 is SQVTM, CDR2 ANQGSEA. This CDR3 is 13 amino acids long. Trimming cost V 3 bases and J 0 bases, with 8 bases left between them. The CDR3 coding sequence is TGCAGCGTTGATAGGGACAACCAAGAGACCCAGTACTTC. Translation gives CSVDRDNQETQYF.

In this sample, this clonotype turned up many times. At one of its ends the junction is not consistent with the germline gene, which may arise from a read error. The V call is TRBV7-6, the J call TRBJ2-7, with 14 bases that match TRBD2. The CDR3 totals 15 residues. Germline lookup yields CDR1 SGHVS and CDR2 FNYEAQ. CDR3 DNA: TGTGCCAGCAGCTTAGTCGGGACTAGCGGGAGAGGTAGGAGGTTC. The encoded protein is CASSLVGTSGRGRRF.

The rearrangement links TRBV9 to TRBJ2-3; maybe TRBD1 (5 bases). Germline loops: CDR1 SGDLS, CDR2 YYNGEE. V dropped 2 bases and J dropped 5 bases, with 15 bases sitting between them. There are 15 residues in the CDR3. CDR3 in DNA: TGTGCCAGCAGCGTCTACGCAGGGTCAAGAGATACGCAGTATTTT. This codes for CASSVYAGSRDTQYF.

This clonotype was observed many times. This chain links TRBV2 with TRBJ2-7; 9 nucleotides align to TRBD1. The germline V gene encodes CDR1 SNHLY and CDR2 FYNNEI. The length of the CDR3 is 13 residues. V dropped 4 bases and J dropped 6; count of bases not matched to a gene: 4. In DNA form, the CDR3 reads TGTGCCAGCAGTGTGGGACAGGGTGCCGAGCAGTACTTC. This gives the protein CASSVGQGAEQYF. Using reference TRBV2 and TRBJ2-7 for the parts outside the CDR3, the full variable domain is EPEVTQTPSHQVTQMGQEVILRCVPISNHLYFYWYRQILGQKVEFLVSFYNNEISEKSEIFDDQFSVERPDGSNFTLKIRSTKLEDSAMYFCASSVGQGAEQYFGPGTRLTVT.

This clonotype was picked up many times. This chain uses TRBV7-2 with TRBJ2-3; TRBD2 matches 9 bases. The V gene end was trimmed by 1 base and the J gene end by 8 bases; junction bases not matched to a gene: 7. Looked up from germline, CDR1 is SGHTA and CDR2 is FQGNSA. The CDR3 sequence is 15 residues long. In DNA form, the CDR3 reads TGTGCCAGCAGCTTAGATAGCGGGAGTCTCGGTACGCAGTATTTT. It encodes CASSLDSGSLGTQYF.

This sequence joins TRBV19 and TRBJ2-3, with 12 bases matching TRBD2. Germline CDR1 LNHDA, CDR2 SQIVND (reference sequence). After removal of 3 bases from V and 6 bases from J, the junction contained 7 bases not matched to a gene. The CDR3 spans 16 residues. CDR3 nucleotide sequence: TGTGCCAGTAGTATTCAGCCCGGGACTAGCGGGGATACGCAGTATTTT. Translating gives CASSIQPGTSGDTQYF.

The sample holds many counts of this clonotype. The chain combines TRBV20-1 with TRBJ1-1, with 7 bases matching TRBD1. The CDR3 runs to 12 residues. CDR1 is DFQATT, CDR2 SNEGSKA, per germline (reference sequence). Losses at the gene ends were 8 bases for V and 6 bases for J; bases not matched to a gene: 9. As DNA, the CDR3 is TGCAGTCCGTGGACAGGCGGGGCTGAAGCTTTCTTT. Translation gives CSPWTGGAEAFF.

About this clonotype: Being one base from a much bigger clone, this may be a read error. The genes are TRBV5-6 and TRBJ2-5, with 7 bases lining up with TRBD1. The germline V gene has CDR1 SGHDT and CDR2 YYEEEE. The CDR3 is 13 amino acids. The CDR3 is CACSLEGAETQYF. CDR3 sequence (DNA): TGTGCCTGCAGCTTAGAGGGGGCAGAGACCCAGTACTTC.

The J gene is TRBJ1-5, the V gene TRBV28; 9 bases agree with TRBD1. The CDR3 has 13 residues. V lost 10 bases, J lost 3 bases, and 4 bases stayed unmatched. Looked up from germline, CDR1 is MDHEN and CDR2 is SYDVKM. The CDR3 loop reads CATTGGTNQPQHF. CDR3 bases: TGTGCCACCACAGGGGGCACCAATCAGCCCCAGCATTTT.

The chain uses TRBV7-6 and TRBJ2-4; perhaps TRBD1 as D (5 bases). CDR1 and CDR2 from the germline V gene are SGHVS and FNYEAQ. CDR3 length equals 13 residues. Trimming took off 5 bases at V and 8 bases at J, with 13 bases between the two ends. The CDR3 loop is CASSLQETHIQYF. Written as DNA, the CDR3 is TGTGCCAGCAGCCTACAGGAAACACACATTCAGTACTTC.

This clonotype occurred many times. This chain joins TRBV20-1 and TRBJ1-1; no clear D. V lost 1 base and J lost 1, with 13 bases in between. Germline CDR1 DFQATT, CDR2 SNEGSKA (reference sequence). The length of the CDR3 is 15 residues. CDR3 DNA sequence: TGCAGTGCTAGAGTTTTTTCGTGGGAGAACACTGAAGCTTTCTTT. Translation gives CSARVFSWENTEAFF.

This clonotype has more than one count but fewer than ten. The V call is TRBV2, the J call TRBJ2-7, with D unresolved. The CDR3 spans 11 residues. V dropped 6 bases and J dropped 2 bases, with 5 bases sitting between them. Germline V gene sequence: CDR1 SNHLY, CDR2 FYNNEI. The CDR3 region is CASSLPYEQYF. CDR3 sequence (DNA): TGTGCCAGCAGCCTCCCCTACGAGCAGTACTTC.